This T cell receptor (beta chain) was identified during a study of cytomegalovirus exposure and HLA in healthy donors. Turning to the study itself: The study placed approximately 81% of its approximately 400 genotyped donors in the Caucasian-associated ancestry cluster.

Study conclusions and caveats: Reported results showed that the classifier diagnosed cytomegalovirus status with high specificity and sensitivity. One variant, a missense change in DCLRE1C, was linked in a later analysis to TCR beta V- and J-gene trimming. V segments that were indistinguishable, TRBV6-2 and TRBV6-3 among them, were omitted from analysis.

With respect to this clone: The antigen is undetermined.

CDR1 is SGHTA and CDR2 is FQGNSA in the germline V gene. V was clipped by 0 bases and J by 9 bases; unmatched bases: 8. CDR3 size: 15 residues. The PCR was carried out with 60 Vbeta primers and 13 Jbeta primers. Repertoires were generated with immunoSEQ multiplex PCR, while TCRdb's copy carries only in-frame clones and drops some. The sample includes around 210,000 clones, around four fifths of them seen just once. The TCR originated in a boy aged 10-17 years in good health and CMV-seronegative. Specimen: PBMCs. The rearrangement uses TRBV7-2 and TRBJ2-1, with 7 bases lining up with TRBD2. CDR3 region: CASSLAGRGHVEQFF. As DNA, the CDR3 is TGTGCCAGCAGCTTAGCAGGGAGGGGCCACGTTGAGCAGTTCTTC. The whole variable domain, filled in from reference TRBV7-2 and TRBJ2-1, reads GAGVSQSPSNKVTEKGKDVELRCDPISGHTALYWYRQSLGQGLEFLIYFQGNSAPDKSGLPSDRFSAERTGGSVSTLTIQRTQQEDSAVYLCASSLAGRGHVEQFFGPGTRLTVL.